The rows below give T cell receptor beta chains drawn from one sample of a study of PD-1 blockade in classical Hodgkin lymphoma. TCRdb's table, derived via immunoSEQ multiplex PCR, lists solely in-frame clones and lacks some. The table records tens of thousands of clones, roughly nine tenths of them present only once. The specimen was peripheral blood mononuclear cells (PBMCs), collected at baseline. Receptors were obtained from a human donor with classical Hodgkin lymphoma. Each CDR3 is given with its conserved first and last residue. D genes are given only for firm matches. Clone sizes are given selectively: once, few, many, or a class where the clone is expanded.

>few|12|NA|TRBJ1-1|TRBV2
CASIVGHTEAFF
TGTGCCAGCATAGTGGGGCACACTGAAGCTTTCTTT
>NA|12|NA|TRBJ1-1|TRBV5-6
CASSYMNTEAFF
TGTGCCAGCAGCTATATGAACACTGAAGCTTTCTTT
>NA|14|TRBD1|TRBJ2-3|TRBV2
CASPTGVSTDTQYF
TGTGCCAGCCCGACAGGGGTTAGCACAGATACGCAGTATTTT
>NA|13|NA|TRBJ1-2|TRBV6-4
CASSDHQGSGYTF
TGTGCCAGCAGCGACCATCAGGGCTCCGGCTACACCTTC
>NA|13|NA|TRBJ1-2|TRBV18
CASSPYKDIDYTF
TGTGCCAGCTCACCTTACAAAGACATCGACTACACCTTC
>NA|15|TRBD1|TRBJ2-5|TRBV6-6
CASRLTGGPQETQYF
TGTGCCAGCAGGCTGACAGGGGGTCCCCAAGAGACCCAGTACTTC
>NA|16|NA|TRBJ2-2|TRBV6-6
CASSRDIKLGTGELFF
TGTGCCAGCAGTAGGGACATAAAGCTTGGGACCGGGGAGCTGTTTTTT
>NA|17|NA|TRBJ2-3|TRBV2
CASEQRHLPSSTDTQYF
TGTGCCAGCGAGCAGCGACACCTTCCTTCTAGCACAGATACGCAGTATTTT
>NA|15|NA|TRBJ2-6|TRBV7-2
CASSPRASGANVLTF
TGTGCCAGCAGCCCCCGCGCTTCTGGGGCCAACGTCCTGACTTTC
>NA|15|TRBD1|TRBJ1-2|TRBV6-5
CASSYTDRGWYGYTF
TGTGCCAGCAGTTACACCGACAGGGGTTGGTATGGCTACACCTTC
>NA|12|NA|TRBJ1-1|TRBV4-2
CASSQGITEAFF
TGTGCCAGCAGCCAGGGTATCACTGAAGCTTTCTTT
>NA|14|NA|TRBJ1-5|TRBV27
CASRQGGGNQPQHF
TGTGCCAGCAGACAGGGTGGCGGCAATCAGCCCCAGCATTTT
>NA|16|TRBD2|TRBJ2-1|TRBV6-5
CASSYSTGGNYNEQFF
TGTGCCAGCAGTTACTCGACGGGGGGGAATTACAATGAGCAGTTCTTC
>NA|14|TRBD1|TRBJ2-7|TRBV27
CASSLGTGGIEQYF
TGTGCCAGCAGTTTAGGGACAGGGGGAATCGAGCAGTACTTC
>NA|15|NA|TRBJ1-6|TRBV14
CASQMDLTYNSPLHF
TGTGCCAGTCAAATGGACCTCACCTATAATTCACCCCTCCACTTT
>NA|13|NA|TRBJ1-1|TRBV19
CASSSSLNTEAFF
TGTGCCAGTAGTTCTAGCCTTAACACTGAAGCTTTCTTT
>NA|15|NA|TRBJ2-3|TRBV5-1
CASSEQGISTDTQYF
TGCGCCAGCTCAGAACAGGGCATTTCCACAGATACGCAGTATTTT
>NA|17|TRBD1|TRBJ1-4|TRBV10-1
CASMSGQGGRTNEKLFF
TGCGCCAGCATGTCGGGACAGGGGGGAAGAACTAATGAAAAACTGTTTTTT
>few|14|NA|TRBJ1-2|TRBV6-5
CASSYSRGRGRYTF
TGTGCCAGCAGTTACTCCCGGGGGCGCGGGAGGTACACCTTC
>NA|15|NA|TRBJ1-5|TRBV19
CASFIGGTGNQPQHF
TGTGCCAGTTTTATCGGGGGAACGGGTAATCAGCCCCAGCATTTT
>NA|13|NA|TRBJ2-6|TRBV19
CASSFAGANVLTF
TGTGCCAGTAGTTTCGCTGGGGCCAACGTCCTGACTTTC
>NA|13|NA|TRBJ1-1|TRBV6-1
CASSEGIHTEAFF
TGTGCCAGCAGTGAGGGCATACACACTGAAGCTTTCTTT
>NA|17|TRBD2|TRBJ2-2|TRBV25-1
CASSAPAGGPHTGELFF
TGTGCCAGCAGTGCCCCGGCGGGGGGGCCCCACACCGGGGAGCTGTTTTTT
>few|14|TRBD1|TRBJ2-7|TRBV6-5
CASRRKRDSYEQYF
TGTGCCAGCAGAAGGAAGAGGGACAGCTACGAGCAGTACTTC
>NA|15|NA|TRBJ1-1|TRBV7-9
CASQAEWTMNTEAFF
TGTGCCAGCCAGGCGGAGTGGACAATGAACACTGAAGCTTTCTTT
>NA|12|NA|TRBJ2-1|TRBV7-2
CASSLSGGSEFF
TGTGCCAGCAGCTTATCGGGTGGGTCGGAGTTCTTC
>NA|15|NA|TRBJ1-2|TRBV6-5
CASSYSNVLPYGYTF
TGTGCCAGCAGTTACTCGAACGTGCTCCCCTACGGCTACACCTTC
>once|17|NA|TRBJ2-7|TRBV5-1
CASSLAVIGSSSYEQYF
TGCGCCAGCAGCTTGGCCGTCATCGGGAGTTCCTCCTACGAGCAGTACTTC